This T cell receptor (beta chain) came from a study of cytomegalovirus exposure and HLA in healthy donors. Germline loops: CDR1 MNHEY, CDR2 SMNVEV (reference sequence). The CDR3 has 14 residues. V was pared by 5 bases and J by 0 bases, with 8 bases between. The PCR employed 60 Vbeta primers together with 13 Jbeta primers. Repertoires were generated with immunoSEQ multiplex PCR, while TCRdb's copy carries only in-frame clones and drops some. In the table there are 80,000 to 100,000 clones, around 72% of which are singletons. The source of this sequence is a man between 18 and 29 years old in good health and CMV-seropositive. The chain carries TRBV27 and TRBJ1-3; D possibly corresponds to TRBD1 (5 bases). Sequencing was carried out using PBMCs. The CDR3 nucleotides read TGTGCCAGCAGTCCAGGGTTCTCTGGAAACACCATATATTTT. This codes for CASSPGFSGNTIYF.